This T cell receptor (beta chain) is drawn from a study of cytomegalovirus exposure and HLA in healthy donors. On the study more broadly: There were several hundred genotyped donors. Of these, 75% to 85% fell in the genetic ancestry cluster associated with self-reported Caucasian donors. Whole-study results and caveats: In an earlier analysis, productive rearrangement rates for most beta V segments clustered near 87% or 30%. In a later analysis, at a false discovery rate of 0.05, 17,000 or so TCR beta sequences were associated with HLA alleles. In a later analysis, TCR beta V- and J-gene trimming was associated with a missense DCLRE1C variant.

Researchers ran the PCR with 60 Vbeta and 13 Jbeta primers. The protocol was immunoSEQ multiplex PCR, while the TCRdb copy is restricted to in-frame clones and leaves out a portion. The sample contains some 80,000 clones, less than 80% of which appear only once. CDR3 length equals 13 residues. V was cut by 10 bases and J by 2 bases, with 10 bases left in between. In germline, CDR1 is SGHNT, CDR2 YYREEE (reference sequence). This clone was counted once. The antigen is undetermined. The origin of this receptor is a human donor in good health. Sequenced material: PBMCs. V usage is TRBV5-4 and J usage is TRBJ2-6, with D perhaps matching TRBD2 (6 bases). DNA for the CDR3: TGTGCCCCGGGGGAGGCTGGGGCCAACGTCCTGACTTTC. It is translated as CAPGEAGANVLTF.